Listed here are 32 T cell receptor beta chains from one sample, sequenced in a study of shared clonotypes between healthy human individuals. Data came from immunoSEQ multiplex PCR; TCRdb stores just in-frame clones and leaves some out. The sample consists of about 590,000 clones, over 95% of them appearing once. Naive CD8 populations comprised CD45RO-negative cells positively selected for CCR7, excluding terminally differentiated effector memory CD45RA+ cells. The specimen sequenced was naive CD8+ T cells sorted from blood. The receptors come from a woman in her thirties in good health.

The genes are TRBV18 and TRBJ2-1, with TRBD1 matching 9 bases. Losses at the gene ends were 1 base for V and 3 bases for J; bases not matched to a gene: 4. The CDR3 is 16 residues long. Germline V gives CDR1 KGHSH, CDR2 LQKENI. The CDR3 DNA sequence: TGTGCCAGCTCACCACGGGACAGGGTAAACTACAATGAGCAGTTCTTC. As protein: CASSPRDRVNYNEQFF. Full variable domain (missing parts from reference TRBV18 and TRBJ2-1): NAGVMQNPRHLVRRRGQEARLRCSPMKGHSHVYWYRQLPEEGLKFMVYLQKENIIDESGMPKERFSAEFPKEGPSILRIQQVVRGDSAAYFCASSPRDRVNYNEQFFGPGTRLTVL.

The rearrangement joins TRBV28 to TRBJ2-5, with D possibly called TRBD1 or TRBD2 (5 bases each). V lost 7 bases and J lost 0, with 18 bases in between. The CDR3 covers 16 residues. Germline CDR1 and CDR2: MDHEN and SYDVKM. CDR3 coding DNA: TGTGCCAGCATGGGGGTGGCGGAGAAGGACCAAGAGACCCAGTACTTC. Its protein is CASMGVAEKDQETQYF. The entire variable domain, with the rest obtained from reference TRBV28 and TRBJ2-5, is as follows: DVKVTQSSRYLVKRTGEKVFLECVQDMDHENMFWYRQDPGLGLRLIYFSYDVKMKEKGDIPEGYSVSREKKERFSLILESASTNQTSMYLCASMGVAEKDQETQYFGPGTRLLVL.

Worth noting for this clone: Additional DNA sequences in this sample encode the identical CDR3. The chain couples TRBV9 to TRBJ2-7; tentative D call: TRBD2 (6 bases). Germline values: CDR1 SGDLS, CDR2 YYNGEE. CDR3 length: 15 residues. The V end lost 0 bases, the J end lost 0 bases, and 10 bases lay between the germline ends. CDR3 in amino acids: CASSVGSGSSYEQYF. The CDR3 region has the DNA TGTGCCAGCAGCGTAGGGTCCGGGAGCTCCTACGAGCAGTACTTC.

This chain links TRBV5-6 with TRBJ2-5; either TRBD1 or TRBD2 may supply D (5 bases each). CDR3 length: 13 amino acids. Trimming pared 2 bases from V and 5 bases from J, leaving 10 bases between. Germline values: CDR1 SGHDT, CDR2 YYEEEE. DNA for the CDR3: TGTGCCAGCAGCTTTTGGGGGTTGGAGACCCAGTACTTC. Translated, it gives CASSFWGLETQYF.

V is TRBV30 and J is TRBJ2-1; 9 nucleotides match TRBD2. The CDR3 is made up of 13 amino acids. The V gene's germline CDR1 is GTSNPN and CDR2 SVGIG (reference sequence). V lost 3 bases, J lost 10 bases, and 7 bases stayed unmatched. As DNA, the CDR3 is TGTGCCTGGAGGGATACTAGCGGGCGGGAGCAGTTCTTC. Protein: CAWRDTSGREQFF. The variable domain in full, with the rest retrieved from reference TRBV30 and TRBJ2-1, is SQTIHQWPATLVQPVGSPLSLECTVEGTSNPNLYWYRQAAGRGLQLLFYSVGIGQISSEVPQNLSASRPQDRQFILSSKKLLLSDSGFYLCAWRDTSGREQFFGPGTRLTVL.

Written as DNA, the CDR3 is TGTGCCAGCAGCCCGACCCTCTACGAGCAGTACTTC. It encodes CASSPTLYEQYF. The J gene is TRBJ2-7, the V gene TRBV4-2, with D unresolved. Germline-derived CDR1 and CDR2 are LGHNA and YNFKEQ. The CDR3 covers 12 residues. V lost 4 bases and J 3 bases, leaving 7 bases between the germline ends.

The chain is built from TRBV6-5 and TRBJ2-7; possible D gene TRBD1, 7 bases. CDR3 size: 15 residues. Per germline, CDR1 MNHEY and CDR2 SVGAGI. Trimming removed 6 bases from V and 4 bases from J, with 19 bases in between. CDR3 DNA sequence: TGTGCCAGCAGCCCGAATACAGGGGAGGTTTACGAGCAGTACTTC. It encodes CASSPNTGEVYEQYF.

In the case of this clone: Other nucleotide sequences from this sample produce the same CDR3. The chain employs TRBV27 and TRBJ2-7; 10 bases are shared with TRBD1. CDR3 size: 15 residues. V dropped 2 bases and J dropped 0; count of bases not matched to a gene: 1. Germline V gene sequence: CDR1 MNHEY, CDR2 SMNVEV (reference sequence). Here the CDR3 reads CASSLRTGGSYEQYF. In DNA form, the CDR3 reads TGTGCCAGCAGTTTACGGACAGGGGGCTCCTACGAGCAGTACTTC.

CDR3 nucleotides: TGTGCCAGCAGCTTAAACTCCTACAATGAGCAGTTCTTC. Translating it yields CASSLNSYNEQFF. This chain joins TRBV7-3 and TRBJ2-1; D gene uncertain. V lost 1 base and J lost 0, with 1 base in between. The CDR3 sequence is 13 residues long. Germline lookup yields CDR1 SGHTA and CDR2 FQGTGA.

The rearrangement links TRBV7-3 to TRBJ2-3; TRBD2 might be the D (7 bases). The CDR3 totals 16 residues. The V end lost 5 bases, the J end lost 1 base, and 16 bases lay between the germline ends. Germline loops: CDR1 SGHTA, CDR2 FQGTGA. The CDR3 bases are TGTGCCAGCAGCCCCTGGGCGGGGGCGCGCACAGATACGCAGTATTTT. Protein sequence: CASSPWAGARTDTQYF. Full variable domain (remainder filled in from reference TRBV7-3 and TRBJ2-3): GAGVSQTPSNKVTEKGKYVELRCDPISGHTALYWYRQSLGQGPEFLIYFQGTGAADDSGLPNDRFFAVRPEGSVSTLKIQRTERGDSAVYLCASSPWAGARTDTQYFGPGTRLTVL.

The rearrangement links TRBV4-1 to TRBJ1-4, with TRBD1 matching over 7 bases. The CDR3 contains 17 residues. CDR1 is MGHRA, CDR2 YSYEKL, per germline. The ends lost 4 bases at V and 12 bases at J; junction bases unmatched: 20. The CDR3 DNA is TGCGCCAGCAGCCGTGAACAGGGGTCCTGGGCAAAGCAGGAACTGTTTTTT. This gives the protein CASSREQGSWAKQELFF.

V is TRBV9 and J is TRBJ2-1; 8 nucleotides line up with TRBD2. Looked up from germline, CDR1 is SGDLS and CDR2 is YYNGEE. CDR3 length: 16 residues. Trimming removed 3 bases from V and 8 bases from J; junction bases left unmatched: 13. The CDR3 here is CASSDLTGTSVHEQFF. CDR3 nucleotide sequence: TGTGCCAGCAGCGACCTAACCGGGACTAGTGTCCATGAGCAGTTCTTC.

This chain joins TRBV7-2 and TRBJ1-2, with a tentative D call TRBD1 (6 bases). CDR1 SGHTA and CDR2 FQGNSA come from the germline V gene. The CDR3 spans 13 residues. V shed 3 bases and J shed 3 bases, with 8 bases lying between them. The CDR3 here is CASSLDSYYGYTF. The DNA for the CDR3 is TGTGCCAGCAGCTTGGACAGTTACTATGGCTACACCTTC.

J is TRBJ1-1 and V is TRBV5-6; 7 bases align to TRBD1. In germline, CDR1 is SGHDT, CDR2 YYEEEE. V dropped 5 bases and J dropped 4; count of bases not matched to a gene: 5. CDR3 size: 13 residues. Here the CDR3 reads CASSTGAATEAFF. CDR3 in DNA: TGTGCCAGCAGTACAGGGGCGGCCACTGAAGCTTTCTTT. Filled out from reference TRBV5-6 and TRBJ1-1, the complete variable domain reads DAGVTQSPTHLIKTRGQQVTLRCSPKSGHDTVSWYQQALGQGPQFIFQYYEEEERQRGNFPDRFSGHQFPNYSSELNVNALLLGDSALYLCASSTGAATEAFFGQGTRLTVV.

V usage is TRBV7-8 and J usage is TRBJ2-7, with 10 bases identical to TRBD2. Germline V lookup: CDR1 SGHVS, CDR2 FQNEAQ. CDR3 length equals 18 residues. With V trimmed by 5 bases and J by 3 bases, 16 bases remained unmatched. The CDR3 loop is CASSPGLAASPVFYEQYF. In DNA, the CDR3 is TGTGCCAGCAGCCCCGGACTAGCGGCCAGTCCCGTCTTCTACGAGCAGTACTTC. Full variable domain (outside the CDR3, taken from reference TRBV7-8 and TRBJ2-7): GAGVSQSPRYKVAKRGQDVALRCDPISGHVSLFWYQQALGQGPEFLTYFQNEAQLDKSGLPSDRFFAERPEGSVSTLKIQRTQQEDSAVYLCASSPGLAASPVFYEQYFGPGTRLTVT.

The chain couples TRBV28 to TRBJ1-6, with TRBD1 identical over 7 bases. J gave up 6 bases and V 3 bases, and 2 bases lay outside the gene matches. The CDR3 has 14 residues. CDR1 and CDR2 from the germline V gene are MDHEN and SYDVKM. CDR3 region: CASSFTGVNSPLHF. The CDR3 DNA reads TGTGCCAGCAGTTTTACAGGGGTTAATTCACCCCTCCACTTT.

The chain employs TRBV5-6 and TRBJ1-1; no definite D call. Germline V gives CDR1 SGHDT, CDR2 YYEEEE. Trimming stripped 5 bases from V and 0 bases from J, with 11 bases between. The CDR3 spans 14 residues. Here the CDR3 reads CASSPSYMNTEAFF. The CDR3 DNA follows: TGTGCCAGCAGTCCGTCGTACATGAACACTGAAGCTTTCTTT.

This chain links TRBV28 with TRBJ2-3; TRBD2 matches 10 bases. Germline-derived CDR1 and CDR2 are MDHEN and SYDVKM. V dropped 9 bases and J dropped 2; count of bases not matched to a gene: 5. The CDR3 consists of 14 residues. CDR3 sequence reads: CASTGLAITDTQYF. In nucleotides, the CDR3 is TGTGCCAGTACGGGACTAGCGATCACAGATACGCAGTATTTT.

This clone was detected only once. V is TRBV6-5 and J is TRBJ1-2; D may be TRBD1 (5 bases). The CDR3 is 13 residues long. Trimming pared 6 bases from V and 0 bases from J, leaving 8 bases between. Germline CDR1 and CDR2: MNHEY and SVGAGI. The CDR3 DNA reads as TGTGCCAGCAGGACAGACGCTAACTATGGCTACACCTTC. Its protein is CASRTDANYGYTF.

The chain couples TRBV28 to TRBJ2-2; D not resolved. In germline, CDR1 is MDHEN, CDR2 SYDVKM. Deletions cut 2 bases from V and 6 bases from J, with 10 bases between. There are 14 residues in the CDR3. The CDR3 sequence is CASSLIREPGELFF. The CDR3 DNA follows: TGTGCCAGCAGTTTAATCCGTGAACCCGGGGAGCTGTTTTTT.

The J gene is TRBJ2-7, the V gene TRBV27; D remains ambiguous. The CDR3 consists of 14 residues. V was trimmed by 8 bases and J by 3 bases, leaving 17 bases between them. CDR1 is MNHEY and CDR2 is SMNVEV in the germline V gene (reference sequence). The CDR3 here is CASQFYGGNYEQYF. The CDR3 DNA reads as TGTGCCAGCCAGTTTTACGGTGGGAACTACGAGCAGTACTTC.

The chain employs TRBV19 and TRBJ2-5; perhaps TRBD1 as D (5 bases). TRBJ2-7 explains the end of the DNA better; the J call may be wrong. This CDR3 has 14 residues. Germline V gene sequence: CDR1 LNHDA, CDR2 SQIVND (reference sequence). The CDR3 spells CASSTPRDSYEQYF. The DNA of the CDR3 is TGTGCCAGTAGTACTCCCAGGGACTCCTACGAGCAGTACTTC.

About this clone: Additional DNA sequences in this sample encode the identical CDR3. The chain carries TRBV28 and TRBJ2-5; D may correspond to TRBD1 or TRBD2 (5 bases each). The CDR3 has 13 residues. The germline V and J ends were trimmed by 6 bases and 2 bases, with 10 bases remaining between them. Germline V gives CDR1 MDHEN, CDR2 SYDVKM. The CDR3 DNA reads TGTGCCAGCAGGGGGGATTCTCAAGAGACCCAGTACTTC. This sequence encodes CASRGDSQETQYF. Full variable domain (outside the CDR3, taken from reference TRBV28 and TRBJ2-5): DVKVTQSSRYLVKRTGEKVFLECVQDMDHENMFWYRQDPGLGLRLIYFSYDVKMKEKGDIPEGYSVSREKKERFSLILESASTNQTSMYLCASRGDSQETQYFGPGTRLLVL.

The chain uses TRBV28 and TRBJ2-1, with TRBD2 matching over 16 bases. Losses at the gene ends were 4 bases for V and 3 bases for J; bases not matched to a gene: 21. The CDR3 length is 23 residues. In germline, CDR1 is MDHEN, CDR2 SYDVKM. The CDR3 DNA sequence: TGTGCCAGCAGTTCGGGACTAGCGGGAGGGCCGACCCCAGAAAGCCCACTCTACAATGAGCAGTTCTTC. This gives the protein CASSSGLAGGPTPESPLYNEQFF.

The chain carries TRBV19 and TRBJ1-5; maybe TRBD1 (5 bases). Germline V CDR1 and CDR2: LNHDA, SQIVND (reference sequence). CDR3 size: 15 residues. The V and J ends lost 5 bases and 0 bases respectively, with 11 bases between them. CDR3 region: CASSPDSYSNQPQHF. The CDR3 region has the DNA TGTGCCAGTAGTCCCGACAGCTATAGCAATCAGCCCCAGCATTTT.

The rearrangement links TRBV7-2 to TRBJ1-1, with D unclear. V gave up 2 bases and J gave up 4 bases, with 11 bases separating them. CDR1 is SGHTA, CDR2 FQGNSA, per germline. The CDR3 is 14 residues long. The CDR3 DNA sequence: TGTGCCAGCAGCTTATTACAGCGGGGCACTGAAGCTTTCTTT. Its translation: CASSLLQRGTEAFF.

The chain couples TRBV2 to TRBJ2-3, with TRBD1 as a possible D gene (5 bases). CDR1 SNHLY and CDR2 FYNNEI come from the germline V gene. CDR3 length: 13 residues. Trimming removed 10 bases from V and 0 bases from J, with 11 bases in between. The CDR3: CATDDRSTDTQYF. Written as DNA, the CDR3 is TGTGCCACCGATGACAGAAGCACAGATACGCAGTATTTT.

CDR3 in amino acids: CASSPAGVPYNEQFF. CDR3 nucleotide sequence: TGTGCCAGCAGCCCCGCCGGGGTCCCCTACAATGAGCAGTTCTTC. V is TRBV5-6 and J is TRBJ2-1; maybe TRBD2 (5 bases). There are 15 residues in the CDR3. Germline CDR1 SGHDT, CDR2 YYEEEE. Trimming pared 4 bases from V and 2 bases from J, leaving 13 bases between.

The V and J genes are TRBV7-9 and TRBJ1-4; the D is unclear. Germline CDR1 and CDR2: SEHNR and FQNEAQ (reference sequence). This CDR3 contains 17 residues. Trimming shortened V by 5 bases and J by 0 bases, and 16 bases separated the two germline ends. This chain's CDR3 is CASSTSTFSATNEKLFF. In DNA, the CDR3 is TGTGCCAGCAGCACCTCGACGTTCAGTGCAACTAATGAAAAACTGTTTTTT.

This clone was detected a few times. The chain recombines TRBV28 with TRBJ1-5; D is possibly TRBD1 (6 bases). CDR3 length: 15 residues. V lost 5 bases and J 11 bases, leaving 22 bases between the germline ends. Germline values: CDR1 MDHEN, CDR2 SYDVKM. CDR3 amino acids: CASSTGTGWDMTQHF. CDR3 DNA sequence: TGTGCCAGCAGTACGGGCACAGGGTGGGACATGACCCAGCATTTT.

The rearrangement links TRBV28 to TRBJ2-7; no clear D gene. From germline, CDR1 is MDHEN and CDR2 SYDVKM. Trimming took 3 bases from V and 6 from J, leaving 9 bases between them. There are 12 residues in the CDR3. The CDR3 loop is CASSLSGREQYF. CDR3 DNA sequence: TGTGCCAGCAGTTTGTCAGGACGCGAGCAGTACTTC. The full variable domain, its missing parts supplied by reference TRBV28 and TRBJ2-7, is DVKVTQSSRYLVKRTGEKVFLECVQDMDHENMFWYRQDPGLGLRLIYFSYDVKMKEKGDIPEGYSVSREKKERFSLILESASTNQTSMYLCASSLSGREQYFGPGTRLTVT.

The chain has TRBV14 and TRBJ2-7, with D unclear. Per the germline V gene, CDR1 is SGHDN and CDR2 is FVKESK. The CDR3 extends over 15 amino acids. V lost 0 bases and J lost 0, with 9 bases in between. CDR3 coding DNA: TGTGCCAGCAGCCAAGAGCAACAGCCCTCCTACGAGCAGTACTTC. Protein product: CASSQEQQPSYEQYF.